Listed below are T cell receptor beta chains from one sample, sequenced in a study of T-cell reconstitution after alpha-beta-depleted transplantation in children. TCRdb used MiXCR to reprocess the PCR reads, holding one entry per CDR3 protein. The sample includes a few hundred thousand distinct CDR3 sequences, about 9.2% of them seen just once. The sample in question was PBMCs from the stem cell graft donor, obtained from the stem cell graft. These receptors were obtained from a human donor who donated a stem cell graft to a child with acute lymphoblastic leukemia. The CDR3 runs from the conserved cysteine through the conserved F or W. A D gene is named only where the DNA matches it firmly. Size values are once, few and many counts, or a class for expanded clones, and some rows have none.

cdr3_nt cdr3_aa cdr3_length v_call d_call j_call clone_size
TGCGCCAGCAGCTTGGGGTACAGGGGGCGCGGCGATACGCAGTATTTT CASSLGYRGRGDTQYF 16 TRBV5-1 TRBD1 TRBJ2-3 .
TGTGCCAGCAGCTTAAACGGGGCAGATACGCAGTATTTT CASSLNGADTQYF 13 TRBV7-2 . TRBJ2-3 few
TGTGCCAGCAGTACCACCCGGGACAGGGGAAGCACTGAAGCTTTCTTT CASSTTRDRGSTEAFF 16 TRBV6-2/TRBV6-3 TRBD1 TRBJ1-1 once
TGTGCCAGCAGCCCGAGGGCTTTCAAGGGGGACCTCTCCTACGAGCAGTACTTC CASSPRAFKGDLSYEQYF 18 TRBV11-1 . TRBJ2-7 .
TGTGCCAGCAGCTCGAGACACAGGAACACCGGGGAGCTGTTTTTT CASSSRHRNTGELFF 15 TRBV3-1 . TRBJ2-2 many
TGCGCCAGCAGCTTGATGGGGGGGCCTGGAGAGACCCAGTACTTC CASSLMGGPGETQYF 15 TRBV5-1 . TRBJ2-5 .
TGTGCCAGCTCACCGGGGACTAGCGGGGGCGCAGAGACCCAGTACTTC CASSPGTSGGAETQYF 16 TRBV18 TRBD2 TRBJ2-5 many
TGTGCCAGCAGCCATGAAGGAGGCGGCCCTGGCTACACCTTC CASSHEGGGPGYTF 14 TRBV3-1 . TRBJ1-2 few
TGTGCCACCAGTGATTTAGGCGAAGCCTCGGATACGCAGTATTTT CATSDLGEASDTQYF 15 TRBV24-1 . TRBJ2-3 many
TGTGCCAGCAGCCAGGGACAGGCCTTTAATGAAAAACTGTTTTTT CASSQGQAFNEKLFF 15 TRBV14 TRBD1 TRBJ1-4 few
TGTGCCAGCAGCCAAGGTGTGACAGGGGGATTCGGGAGCTATGGCTACACCTTC CASSQGVTGGFGSYGYTF 18 TRBV14 TRBD1 TRBJ1-2 few
TGTGCCAGCAGCGCCCGGGGGGGCGATCAGCCCCAGCATTTT CASSARGGDQPQHF 14 TRBV28 . TRBJ1-5 .